These 30 T cell receptor beta chains were sequenced from one sample in a study of T cells in localized non-small cell lung cancer (dated by TCRdb to the early 2020s). The receptor library was made with the immunoSEQ multiplex PCR assay. Not all clones reach the TCRdb copy of this immuneACCESS table, which keeps in-frame sequences only. Checked studies attribute under half of the gap to unresolved V genes and leave the rest unexplained. Across this sample there are under 150,000 clones, with about 90% seen only once. In total, the top ten clones hold around 1.7% of the sample. This material consisted of peripheral blood, taken before any cancer treatment. The receptors derive from an older female donor with stage I lung adenocarcinoma.

The rearrangement uses TRBV10-3 and TRBJ2-3; either TRBD1 or TRBD2 may fit D (5 bases each). V lost 5 bases to trimming and J lost 7 bases, with 19 bases between them. Germline lookup yields CDR1 ENHRY and CDR2 SYGVKD. The CDR3 totals 15 residues. The CDR3 protein is CAISSSTRGENTQYF. CDR3 nucleotides: TGTGCCATCAGTTCATCGACACGGGGCGAAAATACGCAGTATTTT.

The chain uses TRBV5-1 and TRBJ2-7, with TRBD2 matching over 9 bases. The length of the CDR3 is 17 residues. With 0 bases clipped from V and 4 bases from J, the junction kept 11 bases outside the gene matches. Germline CDR1 reads SGHRS; CDR2 reads YFSETQ. The CDR3 coding sequence is TGCGCCAGCAGCTTGGTCGATGGCGGGAGGGCCGGTTACGAGCAGTACTTC. It yields the protein CASSLVDGGRAGYEQYF.

This clone has a single count. This chain uses TRBV11-2 with TRBJ2-2; D remains ambiguous. In germline, CDR1 is SGHAT, CDR2 FQNNGV. The CDR3 has 16 amino acids. Trimming pared 7 bases from V and 6 bases from J, leaving 21 bases between. DNA of the CDR3: TGTGCCAGCACTAACTTCGGGCAGTTCGGGCCCGGGGAGCTGTTTTTT. Translating it yields CASTNFGQFGPGELFF.

This sequence joins TRBV6-1 and TRBJ2-5, with 12 bases that match TRBD2. Unmatched junction bases numbered 11, after V lost 2 bases and J lost 7 bases. This CDR3 is built from 17 residues. Germline CDR1 is MNHNS and CDR2 is SASEGT. CDR3 in DNA: TGTGCCAGCAGTGAACGGCTGCTAGCGGGAGGGCCAGGGACCCAGTACTTC. This translates into CASSERLLAGGPGTQYF.

The chain links TRBV6-5 to TRBJ2-2; D perhaps matches TRBD1 (6 bases). The germline CDR1 and CDR2 sequences are MNHEY and SVGAGI. The CDR3 runs to 14 residues. Trimming left V 2 bases short and J 8 bases short, with 12 bases between. The CDR3 DNA is TGTGCCAGCAGTTACAAACAGGGATCGGGGGAGCTGTTTTTT. This encodes CASSYKQGSGELFF.

This chain joins TRBV27 and TRBJ2-3; TRBD2 might be the D (6 bases). The CDR3 has 15 residues. Germline CDR1 MNHEY, CDR2 SMNVEV (reference sequence). V dropped 7 bases and J dropped 3 bases, with 17 bases sitting between them. The CDR3 loop is CASNLEGGRTDTQYF. In nucleotides, the CDR3 is TGTGCCAGCAACCTGGAGGGAGGTAGAACAGATACGCAGTATTTT.

The chain couples TRBV28 to TRBJ1-2, with 8 nucleotides matching TRBD1. The CDR3 runs 15 residues. In germline, CDR1 is MDHEN, CDR2 SYDVKM. This CDR3 is CATPGGSLLNYGYTF. The CDR3 DNA reads as TGTGCGACCCCAGGGGGCTCGTTATTGAACTATGGCTACACCTTC.

This clone was seen only a few times. The rearrangement uses TRBV2 and TRBJ2-1, with 9 positions matching TRBD1. Germline lookup yields CDR1 SNHLY and CDR2 FYNNEI. With 7 bases clipped from V and 6 bases from J, the junction kept 7 bases outside the gene matches. The CDR3 runs to 14 residues. The CDR3 sequence is CASIADRGFNEQFF. CDR3 coding DNA: TGTGCCAGCATAGCCGACAGGGGGTTCAATGAGCAGTTCTTC.

V usage is TRBV6-1 and J usage is TRBJ2-4; D gene ambiguous. Germline loops: CDR1 MNHNS, CDR2 SASEGT. V lost 1 base to trimming and J lost 4 bases, with 17 bases between them. This CDR3 comprises 17 residues. CDR3 sequence: CASSEDRLTDLKNIQYF. Written as DNA, the CDR3 is TGTGCCAGCAGTGAAGATAGGCTTACCGACCTAAAAAACATTCAGTACTTC.

The chain couples TRBV28 to TRBJ1-2; D is unclear. The germline V and J ends were trimmed by 4 bases and 5 bases, with 11 bases remaining between them. This CDR3 has 13 amino acids. The germline gives CDR1 MDHEN, CDR2 SYDVKM. CDR3 in DNA: TGTGCCAGCAGTTCAGCTAACTTTTATGGCTACACCTTC. It translates to CASSSANFYGYTF.

The CDR3 protein is CASSLLAGEPPWEQYF. The DNA of the CDR3 is TGTGCCAGCAGCCTACTAGCGGGAGAGCCCCCTTGGGAGCAGTACTTC. V gene TRBV4-2 combines with J gene TRBJ2-7; 11 bases line up with TRBD2. Germline V CDR1 and CDR2: LGHNA, YNFKEQ. J lost 7 bases, V lost 4 bases, and 12 bases had no gene match. The CDR3 contains 16 residues.

This clone is categorized as medium-sized. The V gene is TRBV4-1, the J gene TRBJ1-5; the match to TRBD1 covers 7 bases. J gave up 9 bases and V 3 bases, and 11 bases lay outside the gene matches. The CDR3 is 15 residues long. Per the germline V gene, CDR1 is MGHRA and CDR2 is YSYEKL. CDR3 DNA sequence: TGCGCCAGCAGCCAGGCTGACAGGGCCTTTTTGCCCCAGCATTTT. Its protein product is CASSQADRAFLPQHF.

The chain is built from TRBV5-1 and TRBJ1-2, with TRBD1 matching 11 bases. Germline CDR1 is SGHRS and CDR2 is YFSETQ. V shed 0 bases, J shed 7 bases, and the junction held 5 bases outside the gene matches. This CDR3 contains 15 residues. CDR3 loop: CASSLVRDRGFGYTF. CDR3 bases: TGCGCCAGCAGCTTGGTCCGGGACAGGGGGTTTGGCTACACCTTC.

This sequence joins TRBV7-2 and TRBJ2-1, with 15 nucleotides matching TRBD2. Trimming cost V 4 bases and J 9 bases; bases outside gene matches: 1. CDR1 and CDR2 from the germline V gene are SGHTA and FQGNSA. The CDR3 runs 14 residues. CDR3: CASSSGLAGGEQFF. The CDR3 DNA sequence: TGTGCCAGCAGCTCGGGACTAGCGGGAGGTGAGCAGTTCTTC.

The rearrangement uses TRBV5-1 and TRBJ2-1; D gene ambiguous. Trimming stripped 0 bases from V and 6 bases from J, with 7 bases between. CDR1 and CDR2 (germline): SGHRS, YFSETQ. This CDR3 is 13 amino acids long. Here the CDR3 DNA reads TGCGCCAGCAGCTTGGGGTCCGCCAATGAGCAGTTCTTC. Amino acid sequence: CASSLGSANEQFF.

The chain couples TRBV5-1 to TRBJ2-5, with D tentatively TRBD1 or TRBD2 (6 bases each). V was pared by 7 bases and J by 5 bases, with 18 bases between. CDR3 length: 14 amino acids. Germline CDR1 reads SGHRS; CDR2 reads YFSETQ. The CDR3 DNA follows: TGCGCCAGCTTCGGGGGCGGAGGGATGGAGACCCAGTACTTC. Protein product: CASFGGGGMETQYF.

DNA of the CDR3: TGTGCCAGCAGCTTAGACCCTAGGGCTAGCGTCACCGGGGAGCTGTTTTTT. It encodes CASSLDPRASVTGELFF. The chain links TRBV7-2 to TRBJ2-2, with D maybe TRBD2 (6 bases). Germline lookup yields CDR1 SGHTA and CDR2 FQGNSA. CDR3 length equals 17 residues. The V gene lost 1 base and the J gene lost 4 bases, with 16 bases spanning the gap.

V is TRBV6-5 and J is TRBJ1-5; D not resolved. The CDR3 length is 15 residues. Germline V CDR1 and CDR2: MNHEY, SVGAGI. Trimming removed 3 bases at V and 1 base at J, with 10 bases between. CDR3 amino acids: CASSYDASSNQPQHF. CDR3 DNA: TGTGCCAGCAGTTATGACGCATCGAGCAATCAGCCCCAGCATTTT.

The genes are TRBV5-1 and TRBJ1-1; 10 nucleotides agree with TRBD1. CDR3 length: 15 residues. The V gene end was trimmed by 3 bases and the J gene end by 1 base; junction bases not matched to a gene: 3. Germline lookup yields CDR1 SGHRS and CDR2 YFSETQ. The CDR3 sequence is CASSWGTGENTEAFF. CDR3 in DNA: TGCGCCAGCAGCTGGGGGACAGGGGAGAACACTGAAGCTTTCTTT.

The rearrangement links TRBV10-3 to TRBJ2-1; 8 bases fit TRBD2. Germline assignment: CDR1 ENHRY and CDR2 SYGVKD. V shed 3 bases and J 4 bases; nucleotides not matched to a gene: 5. The CDR3 extends over 15 amino acids. The CDR3: CAISESSGLYNEQFF. CDR3 DNA: TGTGCCATCAGTGAATCTAGCGGGTTATACAATGAGCAGTTCTTC.

The DNA of the CDR3 is TGTGCCAGCAGCCTACCCCCCCCGGGCGAGCAGTACTTC. The encoded protein is CASSLPPPGEQYF. The rearrangement uses TRBV28 and TRBJ2-7, with D uncertain. Germline CDR1 MDHEN, CDR2 SYDVKM. V lost 6 bases and J lost 6, with 15 bases in between. The length of the CDR3 is 13 residues.

J is TRBJ1-2 and V is TRBV28; 7 bases align to TRBD1. With V trimmed by 5 bases and J by 7 bases, 13 bases remained unmatched. CDR3 length equals 15 residues. Germline assignment: CDR1 MDHEN and CDR2 SYDVKM. Written as DNA, the CDR3 is TGTGCCAGCAGTGGCGCTAGACAGGGTCTACGTGGCTACACCTTC. Its protein product is CASSGARQGLRGYTF.

CDR3 DNA: TGTGCCAGCAGTCAGACCGGGTTCTCCTACAATGAGCAGTTCTTC. Protein product: CASSQTGFSYNEQFF. V and J are TRBV2 and TRBJ2-1; D ambiguous. V lost 5 bases and J 0 bases, leaving 11 bases between the germline ends. The CDR3 is 15 amino acids. The V gene's germline CDR1 is SNHLY and CDR2 FYNNEI.

J is TRBJ2-7 and V is TRBV7-2, with unresolved D. Germline CDR1 is SGHTA and CDR2 is FQGNSA. The CDR3 loop spans 14 amino acids. Trimming shortened V by 0 bases and J by 2 bases, and 8 bases separated the two germline ends. The CDR3 coding sequence is TGTGCCAGCAGCTTAGCCCCGCTGACCTACGAGCAGTACTTC. It translates to CASSLAPLTYEQYF.

V is TRBV7-2 and J is TRBJ2-3; D not certain. Per germline, CDR1 SGHTA and CDR2 FQGNSA. V was shortened by 3 bases and J by 5 bases, with 6 bases between the two germline ends. The CDR3 totals 12 residues. Here the CDR3 reads CASSLWKDTQYF. CDR3 nucleotide sequence: TGTGCCAGCAGCTTGTGGAAAGATACGCAGTATTTT.

The J gene is TRBJ1-5, the V gene TRBV25-1; D is perhaps TRBD1 (5 bases). Germline V gene sequence: CDR1 MGHDK, CDR2 SYGVNS. The V and J ends lost 4 bases and 4 bases respectively, with 14 bases between them. CDR3 length: 15 residues. This CDR3 is CASSGDHSLNQPQHF. CDR3 DNA sequence: TGTGCCAGCAGTGGGGACCACAGCCTAAATCAGCCCCAGCATTTT. The variable domain in full, with the rest retrieved from reference TRBV25-1 and TRBJ1-5, is EADIYQTPRYLVIGTGKKITLECSQTMGHDKMYWYQQDPGMELHLIHYSYGVNSTEKGDLSSESTVSRIRTEHFPLTLESARPSHTSQYLCASSGDHSLNQPQHFGDGTRLSIL.

The rearrangement uses TRBV27 and TRBJ2-1, with D perhaps matching TRBD1 or TRBD2 (6 bases each). The CDR3 spans 16 residues. Germline V gene data show CDR1 as MNHEY and CDR2 as SMNVEV (reference sequence). Trimming stripped 0 bases from V and 0 bases from J, with 9 bases between. CDR3 residues: CASSLSGGLSYNEQFF. The CDR3 coding sequence is TGTGCCAGCAGTTTATCGGGGGGCCTCTCCTACAATGAGCAGTTCTTC.

The gene calls are TRBV7-2 and TRBJ2-1; the match to TRBD2 covers 9 bases. After removal of 3 bases from V and 0 bases from J, the junction contained 6 bases not matched to a gene. Germline CDR1 and CDR2: SGHTA and FQGNSA. The CDR3 is made up of 17 amino acids. CDR3 region: CASSFGGSGSSYNEQFF. The DNA of the CDR3 is TGTGCCAGCAGCTTCGGGGGTAGCGGGAGCTCCTACAATGAGCAGTTCTTC.

The V call is TRBV7-3, the J call TRBJ2-7; 12 nucleotides line up with TRBD2. Germline V CDR1 and CDR2: SGHTA, FQGTGA. V was pared by 7 bases and J by 5 bases, with 12 bases of the junction left unmatched. This CDR3 is built from 16 residues. The CDR3 nucleotides read TGTGCCAGCACCTCGCGGGTGACTAGCGGGAGCAACGAGCAGTACTTC. Translation gives CASTSRVTSGSNEQYF.

The V gene is TRBV28, the J gene TRBJ2-3; D not resolved. Germline CDR1 reads MDHEN; CDR2 reads SYDVKM. This CDR3 contains 8 residues. CDR3 sequence: CKVDTQYF. CDR3 DNA sequence: TGTAAGGTCGATACGCAGTATTTT.